This T cell receptor (beta chain) is drawn from a study of post-analysis software for immune sequencing data. Overall study results and limits: Samples sharing a preparation batch grouped tightly together when assessed by F measure. Five or six TRBV segments were significantly more frequent in patients than in controls. TRBV5-6, TRBV5-1 and TRBV20-1 were among these segments. Those with multiple sclerosis, the patient group, showed significantly lower normalized Chao1 diversity than controls.

cDNA libraries for TCR beta contained unique molecular identifiers. Each CDR3 protein is one row after TCRdb ran MiXCR on the PCR reads. The table includes about 540,000 distinct CDR3 sequences, around a third detected once. V gave up 0 bases and J gave up 0 bases, with 9 bases separating them. The CDR3 length is 16 residues. In germline, CDR1 is MGHRA, CDR2 YSYEKL. Concerning this clonotype itself: Its antigen is not identified.

The J gene is TRBJ2-1, the V gene TRBV4-1; a possible D gene is TRBD2 (5 bases). This sequence originates from a girl aged 2-17 years with multiple sclerosis. Source material: blood. The CDR3 reads CASSQELGSSYNEQFF. In nucleotides, the CDR3 is TGCGCCAGCAGCCAAGAGTTGGGGAGCTCCTACAATGAGCAGTTCTTC.